Reported below is one T cell receptor beta chain. Antigen: not known. The CDR3 runs to 18 residues. Germline assignment: CDR1 KGHSH and CDR2 LQKENI. Between the trimmed V and J ends, which lost 6 bases and 0 bases, there was a span of 22 bases. The sample is drawn from a study of T cells in Graves' hyperthyroidism and ophthalmopathy. Study information: Peripheral blood was obtained at initial diagnosis, preceding any treatment. Whole-study results and caveats: In validation, the model predicted ophthalmopathy. These predictions came a median approximately 5.9 months before onset.

RNA transcripts yielded amplified TCR beta CDR3 regions. A first-round RT-PCR of the TCR CDR3 used the HTBI primer set. MiXCR, applied by TCRdb to the multiplex PCR reads, yields one record per CDR3 protein. The sample contains hundreds of thousands of distinct CDR3 sequences, roughly 20% of which appear only once. Pregnant or lactating patients were excluded, as were those with uncontrolled infection or other autoimmune disease. The material sequenced was blood. The V gene is TRBV18, the J gene TRBJ2-3; maybe TRBD2 (7 bases). The sequence came from a woman in her forties or fifties with Graves' hyperthyroidism that later progressed to Graves' ophthalmopathy. CDR3 coding DNA: TGTGCCAGCTCCCGATGGCGGGGGCCCAATAATAGCACAGATACGCAGTATTTT. It codes for CASSRWRGPNNSTDTQYF. Using reference TRBV18 and TRBJ2-3 for the parts outside the CDR3, the full variable domain is NAGVMQNPRHLVRRRGQEARLRCSPMKGHSHVYWYRQLPEEGLKFMVYLQKENIIDESGMPKERFSAEFPKEGPSILRIQQVVRGDSAAYFCASSRWRGPNNSTDTQYFGPGTRLTVL.